This passage covers 6 T cell receptor beta chains from one sample sequenced in a study of spatial heterogeneity in lung cancer. TCRdb called the 5' RACE reads again in MiXCR, with one record for every CDR3 protein. Here the sample spans more than 10,000 distinct CDR3 sequences, roughly 5.2% being singletons. The sample's time point: sample taken at primary tumor resection. Frozen PBMC, nontumor lung or tumor provided whole RNA, which was sequenced unsorted. Material: lung tumor tissue, obtained at surgery. These receptors were collected from a human donor with early-stage non-small cell lung cancer.

This clonotype has at least ten counts. A library made for alpha chains picked up this beta chain off target, so its size means little. This chain links TRBV20-1 with TRBJ2-3; D unresolved. V gave up 6 bases and J gave up 2 bases, with 6 bases separating them. The germline gives CDR1 DFQATT, CDR2 SNEGSKA (reference sequence). The CDR3 is 11 amino acids. CDR3 protein: CSAQITDTQYF. The CDR3 DNA reads as TGCAGTGCCCAAATCACAGATACGCAGTATTTT.

Note on this clonotype: This beta chain turned up in a library designed for alpha chains; as an off-target read, its abundance says little. The chain uses TRBV27 and TRBJ1-5, with TRBD1 identical over 9 bases. This CDR3 is built from 18 residues. Trimming removed 4 bases from V and 6 bases from J; junction bases left unmatched: 16. Germline CDR1 is MNHEY and CDR2 is SMNVEV (reference sequence). The CDR3 reads CASSSSSGTGRRGQPQHF. CDR3 DNA: TGTGCCAGCAGTTCCTCCAGCGGGACAGGGCGTCGAGGTCAGCCCCAGCATTTT.

This clonotype showed up many times. This beta chain is a stray sequence in a library constructed for alpha chains; its clone size is not meaningful. The V and J genes are TRBV6-2 or TRBV6-3 and TRBJ1-2, with unresolved D. In germline, CDR1 is MNHEY, CDR2 SVGEGT. V was cut by 6 bases and J by 0 bases, with 14 bases left in between. The CDR3 loop spans 15 amino acids. The CDR3 DNA follows: TGTGCCAGCAGGAAAGCGGACCCCGCTAACTATGGCTACACCTTC. Translating gives CASRKADPANYGYTF.

This clonotype was observed at least ten times. Being off target in a library aimed at alpha chains, this beta chain has a size of little meaning. V and J are TRBV7-9 and TRBJ1-2; no clear D gene. CDR3 size: 11 residues. The germline V gene has CDR1 SEHNR and CDR2 FQNEAQ (reference sequence). Trimming left V 0 bases short and J 8 bases short, with 4 bases between. CDR3 sequence reads: CASSLATGYTF. The CDR3, as DNA: TGTGCCAGCAGCTTAGCCACCGGCTACACCTTC.

In the case of this clonotype: Possible read error: a much larger clone is one base away. Found in a library prepared for alpha chains, this beta chain is an off-target read, and its abundance has little meaning. V and J are TRBV7-2 and TRBJ2-1; maybe TRBD2 (5 bases). Germline V CDR1 and CDR2: SGHTA, FQGNSA. The CDR3 extends over 15 amino acids. CDR3: CVSSLAPSSYNEQFF. The CDR3 DNA is TGTGTCAGCAGCTTAGCGCCCAGCTCCTACAATGAGCAGTTCTTC.

The table lists this clonotype with many counts. This beta chain turned up in a library designed for alpha chains; as an off-target read, its abundance says little. The V and J genes are TRBV20-1 and TRBJ2-1; TRBD2 matches 7 bases. The V gene's germline CDR1 is DFQATT and CDR2 SNEGSKA (reference sequence). The CDR3 has 14 residues. V trimming: 6 bases; J trimming: 0 bases; junction bases outside the gene matches: 5. The CDR3 loop is CSAIAGSSYNEQFF. The CDR3 bases are TGCAGTGCCATAGCGGGCAGCTCCTACAATGAGCAGTTCTTC.